This note documents a single T cell receptor beta chain sequence. Its recognized antigen is unknown. Within one base of it there is no much larger clone, and no base qualities were kept. The CDR3 holds 11 amino acids from the cysteine to the phenylalanine. Only the CDR3 DNA is retained, 33 bases long and in frame from the first base. The germline V gene encodes CDR1 MNHNS and CDR2 SASEGT. V loses 8 bases, J loses 1 base, and the germline ends lie 5 bases apart. The study profiled bulk TCR beta-chain repertoires in matched peripheral blood, tumor and adjacent normal breast tissue taken from around 15 patients with early-stage breast cancer. Before surgery, 5-10 mL of whole blood was collected into EDTA tubes and then processed within 2 hours. Ficoll-Paque centrifugation in SepMate-50 tubes was used to isolate peripheral blood mononuclear cells. PBMCs were cryopreserved in roughly 90% FBS with around 10% DMSO in aliquots of roughly 2 to 4.5 million cells and stored in liquid nitrogen. Genomic DNA was extracted with the Qiagen AllPrep DNA/RNA Mini kit.

Each sample was amplified in two independent genomic DNA replicates, using roughly 0.51 ug for blood and about 1.6 ug for tumor or normal breast. Following the manufacturer's instructions, the ImmunoSeq Intro kit was used to carry out TCRB sequencing on genomic DNA. For absolute quantification, the roughly 30-cycle multiplex PCR included proprietary primers along with spike-in control sequences. An 87-bp fragment spanning the CDR3 and flanking V and J genes was sequenced with single-end 150-bp reads. Each lane of an Illumina MiSeq using version 3.0 chemistry carried seven multiplexed samples, with two replicates per sample. The published analysis was carried out like this. Raw data were processed with the vendor's proprietary pipeline, and both replicates were merged into a single result per sample. A clonotype was defined as productive rearrangements that share the same V-gene family, CDR3 amino acid sequence and J-gene segment. Clonality was computed as 1 minus the normalized Shannon entropy (Pielou evenness) of TCRB abundances. To estimate T cell density, the total number of templates was divided by the input cell count, which was inferred from how much DNA went in. Recon was used with default parameters to estimate total repertoire diversity and clonality. A clonotype counted as tumor-enriched if its abundance in tumor exceeded 0.1% and was at least 32-fold higher than its abundance in normal breast. What TCRdb holds here is the immuneACCESS table cut down to in-frame rearrangements. Part of the clones is not present; checked against another copy, under half of the missing clones reflect an unresolved V gene, and the others are unexplained. V, J and clone size derive from that table, while D and trimming were established from the DNA sequence. This sample comprises some 47,000 clones, roughly four fifths of them detected only once. In total, the top ten clones hold 1.3% to 1.5% of the sample.

The data stem from a study of early stage breast cancer tumors listed by TCRdb under 2017. Looking at the study overall: Of the approximately 16 invasive breast tumors, 12 to 13 were found to be estrogen receptor-positive, progesterone receptor-positive and HER2-negative. A read coverage of roughly 10-fold per sample was achieved on average. A total of 2,651,842 templates, representing 1,097,674 unique clonotypes, were detected across all samples. Of the approximately 12 ER+/PR+/HER2- tumors, eight were classified as invasive ductal carcinomas and four as invasive lobular carcinomas. What the authors observed across the whole study: Enriched TCRB sequences shared across patients were mostly commonly generated sequences, unlikely to play an important role in the tumor microenvironment. Compared with adjacent normal breast tissue, tumors had higher clonality and around 2.7-fold greater T cell density. Analysis by tumor subtype was prevented by the small cohort size. Repertoires from blood and normal breast were more alike than repertoires from blood and tumor, and in about 85% of the 16 patients, comparing each tissue with blood separated tumor from normal. Bulk genomic DNA sequencing of unsorted cells missed chain pairing and functional markers such as CD4, CD8 and FOXP3.

Rearrangement joined TRBV6-1 to TRBJ1-1, with no D gene named confidently. The specimen sequenced was blood. The clonotype comes from a person between 50 and 60 years old with breast cancer. CDR3 loop: CASVRNTEAFF. Read as DNA, the sequence is TGTGCCAGCGTCCGGAACACTGAAGCTTTCTTT.